What follows are 9 T cell receptor beta chains derived from one specimen sequenced in a study of blood T cell repertoires in COVID-19. Sequenced by immunoSEQ multiplex PCR; TCRdb stores in-frame clones only, minus some. There are about 160,000 clones in the sample; over 75% occur only once, and 13% lies in the top ten. Sequencing input: peripheral blood. Source of these receptors: a man aged 18 to 30 with COVID-19, enrolled during active disease.

The chain employs TRBV7-9 and TRBJ2-7; 11 positions agree with TRBD2. With V trimmed by 4 bases and J by 12 bases, 17 bases remained unmatched. Looked up from germline, CDR1 is SEHNR and CDR2 is FQNEAQ (reference sequence). This CDR3 is 16 amino acids long. The CDR3 spells CASSSLRGGLAAWLYF. For the CDR3, the DNA is TGTGCCAGCAGCTCACTTCGCGGGGGACTAGCGGCCTGGCTGTACTTC.

This rearrangement joins TRBV6-2 or TRBV6-3 to TRBJ1-2, with 8 positions matching TRBD1. CDR3 length: 15 amino acids. With 5 bases clipped from V and 3 bases from J, the junction kept 8 bases outside the gene matches. Germline V gives CDR1 MNHEY, CDR2 SVGEGT. The CDR3 loop reads CASSDGQGGHYGYTF. CDR3 bases: TGTGCCAGCAGTGACGGACAGGGAGGTCACTATGGCTACACCTTC.

The chain recombines TRBV5-5 with TRBJ1-1; D remains unclear. From germline, CDR1 is SGHKS and CDR2 YYEKEE (reference sequence). V shed 2 bases and J shed 2 bases, with 13 bases lying between them. CDR3 length equals 15 residues. The CDR3 region is CASSFLPLFNTEAFF. The CDR3, as DNA: TGTGCCAGCAGCTTTCTCCCTCTCTTTAACACTGAAGCTTTCTTT.

The rearrangement joins TRBV10-3 to TRBJ2-1; D gene ambiguous. V was shortened by 7 bases and J by 0 bases, with 28 bases between the two germline ends. Per the germline V gene, CDR1 is ENHRY and CDR2 is SYGVKD. CDR3 length: 20 amino acids. CDR3 in DNA: TGTGCCATCAAAATGCGTCACCCAGCGCTCAAATTAAGCTCCTACAATGAGCAGTTCTTC. Protein: CAIKMRHPALKLSSYNEQFF.

This chain joins TRBV7-3 and TRBJ2-1; 12 nucleotides match TRBD2. After removal of 5 bases from V and 14 bases from J, the junction contained 7 bases not matched to a gene. This CDR3 is built from 13 residues. Germline V gives CDR1 SGHTA, CDR2 FQGTGA. CDR3 sequence: CASSATSGRLKFF. The CDR3 DNA is TGTGCCAGCAGCGCCACTAGCGGGAGGCTTAAGTTCTTC. The full variable domain, rest sourced from reference TRBV7-3 and TRBJ2-1, is GAGVSQTPSNKVTEKGKYVELRCDPISGHTALYWYRQSLGQGPEFLIYFQGTGAADDSGLPNDRFFAVRPEGSVSTLKIQRTERGDSAVYLCASSATSGRLKFFGPGTRLTVL.

This clone was recorded once. This sequence joins TRBV4-3 and TRBJ2-1; D might be TRBD2 (5 bases). Germline lookup yields CDR1 LGHNA and CDR2 YSLEER. This CDR3 is 16 amino acids long. Trimming shortened V by 1 base and J by 2 bases, and 12 bases separated the two germline ends. CDR3 sequence: CASSQGSFGTYNEQFF. In DNA form, the CDR3 reads TGCGCCAGCAGCCAAGGCAGTTTCGGGACCTACAATGAGCAGTTCTTC.

The J gene is TRBJ2-7, the V gene TRBV7-6; 7 bases line up with TRBD2. The CDR3 runs 16 residues. Trimming at V came to 3 bases and at J to 0 bases, leaving 8 bases not matched to a gene. Germline CDR1 and CDR2: SGHVS and FNYEAQ. The CDR3 sequence is CASSFYGGRASYEQYF. The CDR3 DNA reads as TGTGCCAGCAGCTTCTATGGGGGGAGGGCCTCCTACGAGCAGTACTTC.

This clone appeared many times. Other DNA sequences in the sample encode the same CDR3. CDR3 amino acids: CASSYGTSGYEQYF. CDR3 DNA sequence: TGTGCCAGCAGTTACGGGACTAGCGGGTACGAGCAGTACTTC. V is TRBV6-2 or TRBV6-3 and J is TRBJ2-7; 12 nucleotides line up with TRBD2. CDR3 length: 14 amino acids. V lost 2 bases, J lost 4 bases, and 0 bases stayed unmatched. Germline CDR1 MNHEY, CDR2 SVGEGT.

The V gene is TRBV7-2, the J gene TRBJ1-2; TRBD1 might be the D (5 bases). The CDR3 spans 14 residues. Trimming shortened V by 3 bases and J by 0 bases, and 8 bases separated the two germline ends. The germline V gene encodes CDR1 SGHTA and CDR2 FQGNSA. Here the CDR3 reads CASSLTATNYGYTF. CDR3 nucleotide sequence: TGTGCCAGCAGCTTGACAGCAACTAACTATGGCTACACCTTC.